Listed here is a single T cell receptor (beta chain). CDR3 length equals 15 residues. Germline V CDR1 and CDR2: LNHDA, SQIVND (reference sequence). Trimming took off 4 bases at V and 2 bases at J, with 12 bases between the two ends. The data were taken from a study of OX40 agonist ivuxolimab in advanced cancers. This table comes from immunoSEQ multiplex PCR, and its TCRdb copy is limited to in-frame clones, with some not included. The data show tens of thousands of clones, more than 85% seen once. The sequence derives from an adult with an advanced solid tumor such as melanoma, head and neck, liver or kidney cancer. Sequenced here: CD4+ or CD8+ T cells sorted from blood, sampled in a trial of the OX40 agonist ivuxolimab. The rearrangement joins TRBV19 to TRBJ1-5; TRBD1 is a possible D gene (6 bases). CDR3 in DNA: TGTGCCAGTAGTACCATTTCAGGGGGCAATCAGCCCCAGCATTTT. Its protein is CASSTISGGNQPQHF.